Below, 14 T cell receptor beta chains from the same sample are listed, as sequenced in a study of graft-versus-host responses after intestinal transplantation. Repertoires were generated with immunoSEQ multiplex PCR, while TCRdb's copy carries only in-frame clones and drops some. The sample includes some 120,000 clones, 90% of them seen just once. Their specific antigens are unknown. The starting material was unstimulated CD4+ T cells sorted from spleen or lymph node cells, obtained before intestinal transplant. The origin of the receptors is a human donor who received an intestinal transplant.

The V call is TRBV14, the J call TRBJ2-5; D is ambiguous. The V gene lost 0 bases and the J gene lost 7 bases, with 6 bases spanning the gap. This CDR3 spans 12 amino acids. Germline V gives CDR1 SGHDN, CDR2 FVKESK. In DNA, the CDR3 is TGTGCCAGCAGCCAAGAATTCGGGACCCAGTACTTC. Protein product: CASSQEFGTQYF.

The chain joins TRBV6-1 to TRBJ2-7, with D possibly matching TRBD1 (6 bases). Germline CDR1 is MNHNS and CDR2 is SASEGT. V was clipped by 6 bases and J by 9 bases, with 15 bases between them. This CDR3 is built from 12 residues. The CDR3 loop reads CASRDLGGAQYF. DNA of the CDR3: TGTGCCAGCAGGGATTTAGGGGGTGCGCAGTACTTC.

This CDR3 is CSVEDLRGQWAYREQFF. CDR3 nucleotides: TGCAGCGTTGAAGATCTCAGGGGGCAATGGGCATACCGTGAGCAGTTCTTC. The J gene is TRBJ2-1, the V gene TRBV29-1; 8 positions agree with TRBD1. The trim removed 0 bases at V and 9 bases at J, leaving 16 bases unmatched. The CDR3 is 17 residues long. Germline V gene sequence: CDR1 SQVTM, CDR2 ANQGSEA.

The chain couples TRBV6-1 to TRBJ1-2, with 7 bases identical to TRBD1. This CDR3 region has 13 residues. Germline V gene lookup returns CDR1 MNHNS and CDR2 SASEGT. V lost 6 bases to trimming and J lost 3 bases; unmatched junction nucleotides: 4. CDR3 protein: CASRRQGYYGYTF. In nucleotides, the CDR3 is TGTGCCAGCAGGAGACAGGGCTACTATGGCTACACCTTC.

Only one count was recorded for this clone. This chain links TRBV10-1 with TRBJ2-1, with TRBD2 identical over 9 bases. The CDR3 is 15 residues long. Germline CDR1 WNHNN, CDR2 SYGVQD (reference sequence). J lost 10 bases, V lost 3 bases, and 10 bases had no gene match. CDR3 sequence reads: CASSDGVAGVKEQFF. DNA for the CDR3: TGCGCCAGCAGTGATGGGGTAGCGGGAGTCAAAGAGCAGTTCTTC.

This rearrangement joins TRBV6-1 to TRBJ1-5; tentatively, D is TRBD1 (5 bases). The CDR3 is 14 amino acids. With 5 bases removed from V and 2 bases from J, the gap between germline ends came to 10 bases. Germline V gene sequence: CDR1 MNHNS, CDR2 SASEGT. Here the CDR3 reads CASSHRGGNQPQHF. The DNA for the CDR3 is TGTGCCAGCAGTCACCGGGGGGGCAATCAGCCCCAGCATTTT.

V is TRBV7-2 and J is TRBJ2-7, with D hard to call. Trimming shortened V by 5 bases and J by 3 bases, and 8 bases separated the two germline ends. This CDR3 is 12 amino acids long. Germline CDR1 and CDR2: SGHTA and FQGNSA. The CDR3 nucleotides read TGTGCCAGCAGCCCAGAGCGCTACGAGCAGTACTTC. Amino acids: CASSPERYEQYF.

The chain uses TRBV4-3 and TRBJ1-2; D gene ambiguous. The CDR3 loop spans 13 amino acids. Germline-derived CDR1 and CDR2 are LGHNA and YSLEER. The V end was cut by 3 bases, the J end by 8 bases, with 13 bases between. The CDR3 nucleotides read TGCGCCAGCAGCCACGAGGGATTGGGCGGCTACACCTTC. Its translation: CASSHEGLGGYTF.

The chain employs TRBV28 and TRBJ1-1; D not certain. Germline loops: CDR1 MDHEN, CDR2 SYDVKM. The germline V and J ends were trimmed by 7 bases and 4 bases, with 7 bases remaining between them. This CDR3 contains 11 residues. The CDR3 DNA is TGTGCCAGCACCTCCCCCACTGAAGCTTTCTTT. Protein: CASTSPTEAFF.

The chain combines TRBV10-3 with TRBJ1-5; perhaps TRBD1 as D (6 bases). The length of the CDR3 is 13 residues. Germline V gene lookup returns CDR1 ENHRY and CDR2 SYGVKD. V dropped 7 bases and J dropped 3 bases, with 10 bases sitting between them. CDR3 protein: CAITGGLNQPQHF. The CDR3 DNA sequence: TGTGCCATCACGGGGGGCCTCAATCAGCCCCAGCATTTT.

The CDR3 bases are TGCGCCAGCAGCCAAGTCGGGGGGCGCGACTATGGCTACACCTTC. Translated, it gives CASSQVGGRDYGYTF. The genes are TRBV4-3 and TRBJ1-2; perhaps TRBD1 as D (6 bases). This CDR3 comprises 15 residues. V dropped 1 base and J dropped 3 bases, with 12 bases sitting between them. Germline V gives CDR1 LGHNA, CDR2 YSLEER.

V is TRBV18 and J is TRBJ2-3; D not resolved. There are 13 residues in the CDR3. Germline V gene data show CDR1 as KGHSH and CDR2 as LQKENI. V lost 6 bases to trimming and J lost 2 bases, with 9 bases between them. CDR3 sequence: CASSGSSTDTQYF. The CDR3 DNA is TGTGCCAGCTCGGGCAGCTCCACAGATACGCAGTATTTT.

The chain joins TRBV4-2 to TRBJ2-3; D perhaps matches TRBD1 (5 bases). The CDR3 is 15 residues long. Trimming took 0 bases from V and 5 from J, leaving 12 bases between them. Germline values: CDR1 LGHNA, CDR2 YNFKEQ. Here the CDR3 DNA reads TGTGCCAGCAGCCAAGAGCCAGGGCAAAGAGATACGCAGTATTTT. Translating gives CASSQEPGQRDTQYF.

The rearrangement uses TRBV5-1 and TRBJ2-2, with 7 bases lining up with TRBD1. CDR3 length equals 17 residues. The V and J ends lost 4 bases and 3 bases, in that order; junction bases with no gene match: 12. CDR1 and CDR2 (germline): SGHRS, YFSETQ. CDR3 coding DNA: TGCGCCAGCAGCCCTTATAGACAGGGTCTGGACACCGGGGAGCTGTTTTTT. It codes for CASSPYRQGLDTGELFF.